The T cell receptor beta chain under discussion was sequenced for a study of technical replicates of blood from four donors. The repertoire was sequenced with immunoSEQ multiplex PCR; TCRdb's copy has only in-frame clones and lacks some. The sample consists of tens of thousands of clones, around 95% of them appearing once. There are 16 residues in the CDR3. Looked up from germline, CDR1 is SGHRS and CDR2 is YFSETQ. V trimming: 3 bases; J trimming: 0 bases; junction bases outside the gene matches: 9. The material sequenced was T cells isolated from PBMCs. The chain is built from TRBV5-1 and TRBJ2-7; TRBD1 aligns across 7 bases. The sequence came from a human donor in good health. The CDR3 DNA is TGCGCCAGCAGCTCGAGACCGACAGGGAGCTCCTACGAGCAGTACTTC. Translation gives CASSSRPTGSSYEQYF.